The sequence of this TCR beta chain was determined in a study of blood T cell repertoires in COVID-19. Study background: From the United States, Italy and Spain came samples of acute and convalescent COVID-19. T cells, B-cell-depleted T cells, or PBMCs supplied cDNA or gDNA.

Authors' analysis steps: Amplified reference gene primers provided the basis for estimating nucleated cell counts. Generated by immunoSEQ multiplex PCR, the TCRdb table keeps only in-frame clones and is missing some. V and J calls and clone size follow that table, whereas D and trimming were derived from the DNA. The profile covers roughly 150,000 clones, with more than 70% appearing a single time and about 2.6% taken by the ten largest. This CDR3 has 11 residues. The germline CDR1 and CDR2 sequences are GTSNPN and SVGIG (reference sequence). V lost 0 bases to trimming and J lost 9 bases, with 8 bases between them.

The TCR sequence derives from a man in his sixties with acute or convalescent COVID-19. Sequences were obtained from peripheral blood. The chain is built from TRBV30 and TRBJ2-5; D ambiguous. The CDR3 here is CAWSVRSSQYF. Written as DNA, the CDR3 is TGTGCCTGGAGTGTAAGGAGCTCCCAGTACTTC.